The 18 T cell receptor beta chains below come from one sample, sequenced in a study of blood T cell repertoires in COVID-19. Profiling relied on immunoSEQ multiplex PCR, and the TCRdb table lists in-frame clones only, not all of them. In the table there are under 300,000 clones, approximately 80% of which are singletons. Sequencing input: peripheral blood. The receptor source for this set is a woman aged 80 or over with acute or convalescent COVID-19.

This clone was recorded a few times. The rearrangement links TRBV7-2 to TRBJ1-6; 7 nucleotides line up with TRBD1. Germline lookup yields CDR1 SGHTA and CDR2 FQGNSA. The CDR3 runs to 13 residues. The J segment lost 11 bases and the V segment lost 5 bases, leaving 6 bases of the junction unmatched. The DNA for the CDR3 is TGTGCCAGCAGCCAGTACAGGGGTACACCCCTCCACTTT. Translation: CASSQYRGTPLHF. Full variable domain (remainder filled in from reference TRBV7-2 and TRBJ1-6): GAGVSQSPSNKVTEKGKDVELRCDPISGHTALYWYRQSLGQGLEFLIYFQGNSAPDKSGLPSDRFSAERTGGSVSTLTIQRTQQEDSAVYLCASSQYRGTPLHFGNGTRLTVT.

CDR3 DNA: TGCGCCAGCAGCTTGACCGGGACAGGGGACTCACCCCTCCACTTT. Its translation is CASSLTGTGDSPLHF. The genes are TRBV5-1 and TRBJ1-6; 10 nucleotides line up with TRBD1. The V gene end was trimmed by 1 base and the J gene end by 10 bases; junction bases not matched to a gene: 5. The CDR3 has 15 residues. Germline CDR1 is SGHRS and CDR2 is YFSETQ.

This clone was seen just once. V and J are TRBV27 and TRBJ1-2; 9 nucleotides match TRBD1. The CDR3 loop spans 15 amino acids. In germline, CDR1 is MNHEY, CDR2 SMNVEV (reference sequence). The trim removed 5 bases at V and 2 bases at J, leaving 6 bases unmatched. CDR3 region: CASSLLGTGNYGYTF. CDR3 coding DNA: TGTGCCAGCAGTCTCCTCGGGACAGGGAACTATGGCTACACCTTC.

This clone was detected once. The chain joins TRBV2 to TRBJ2-3; 9 bases align to TRBD2. With V trimmed by 8 bases and J by 5 bases, 11 bases remained unmatched. The germline V gene has CDR1 SNHLY and CDR2 FYNNEI. The CDR3 runs 15 residues. The CDR3 loop reads CASASGGLSGDTQYF. In nucleotides, the CDR3 is TGTGCCAGCGCCAGCGGGGGGCTTTCGGGAGATACGCAGTATTTT.

The chain carries TRBV5-1 and TRBJ1-4; no clear D gene. Looked up from germline, CDR1 is SGHRS and CDR2 is YFSETQ. The ends were cut back, 0 bases at V and 5 bases at J, with 11 bases in the middle. The CDR3 sequence is 15 residues long. The CDR3 nucleotides read TGCGCCAGCAGCTTGGCCGGGTTGAAGAATGAAAAACTGTTTTTT. This codes for CASSLAGLKNEKLFF.

J is TRBJ2-3 and V is TRBV29-1, with a tentative D call TRBD2 (5 bases). CDR3 length: 13 residues. With 5 bases removed from V and 1 base from J, the gap between germline ends came to 10 bases. Germline CDR1 SQVTM, CDR2 ANQGSEA. The CDR3 region is CSVSDGGTDTQYF. The CDR3, as DNA: TGCAGCGTTTCCGACGGGGGCACAGATACGCAGTATTTT.

The chain combines TRBV5-4 with TRBJ1-2; TRBD1 matches 10 bases. The ends lost 6 bases at V and 7 bases at J; junction bases unmatched: 9. Germline V gene lookup returns CDR1 SGHNT and CDR2 YYREEE (reference sequence). This CDR3 contains 14 residues. Here the CDR3 reads CASTLGQGEGGYTF. The CDR3 nucleotides read TGTGCCAGCACCCTTGGACAGGGGGAGGGTGGCTACACCTTC. Combining the CDR3 with reference TRBV5-4 and TRBJ1-2 gives the whole variable domain ETGVTQSPTHLIKTRGQQVTLRCSSQSGHNTVSWYQQALGQGPQFIFQYYREEENGRGNFPPRFSGLQFPNYSSELNVNALELDDSALYLCASTLGQGEGGYTFGSGTRLTVV.

V is TRBV28 and J is TRBJ1-4; D is undetermined. In germline, CDR1 is MDHEN, CDR2 SYDVKM. V was shortened by 6 bases and J by 0 bases, with 11 bases between the two germline ends. This CDR3 has 15 residues. CDR3 coding DNA: TGTGCCAGCAGCCGTTTCAGGACAACTAATGAAAAACTGTTTTTT. It is translated as CASSRFRTTNEKLFF.

The rearrangement joins TRBV6-5 to TRBJ1-1; D is possibly TRBD1 (5 bases). Per germline, CDR1 MNHEY and CDR2 SVGAGI. Trimming shortened V by 2 bases and J by 1 base, and 14 bases separated the two germline ends. This CDR3 is built from 16 residues. The CDR3 DNA sequence: TGTGCCAGCAGTTACCCGCAGGGTCACCAGAACACTGAAGCTTTCTTT. This encodes CASSYPQGHQNTEAFF.

This CDR3 is CASSIALVVARDQPQHF. The CDR3, as DNA: TGTGCCAGTAGTATAGCCCTCGTCGTGGCCCGTGATCAGCCCCAGCATTTT. This chain links TRBV19 with TRBJ1-5; D unresolved. Germline V gene lookup returns CDR1 LNHDA and CDR2 SQIVND (reference sequence). The CDR3 has 17 amino acids. Trimming removed 1 base from V and 5 bases from J, with 18 bases in between.

This chain joins TRBV6-1 and TRBJ2-4, with 7 bases that match TRBD2. Losses at the gene ends were 0 bases for V and 0 bases for J; bases not matched to a gene: 14. This CDR3 has 20 amino acids. Per the germline V gene, CDR1 is MNHNS and CDR2 is SASEGT. Here the CDR3 reads CASSEAGGLAEVLAKNIQYF. CDR3 bases: TGTGCCAGCAGTGAAGCTGGAGGGCTAGCGGAGGTCCTAGCCAAAAACATTCAGTACTTC.

This clone was picked up one time. V is TRBV6-2 or TRBV6-3 and J is TRBJ1-2, with 9 bases matching TRBD1. This CDR3 spans 17 amino acids. The V gene's germline CDR1 is MNHEY and CDR2 SVGEGT. V dropped 6 bases and J dropped 3; count of bases not matched to a gene: 14. This chain's CDR3 is CASSRSGTGQGYYGYTF. For the CDR3, the DNA is TGTGCCAGCAGCCGATCCGGGACAGGGCAAGGGTACTATGGCTACACCTTC.

In its sample, this clone was seen a few times. The rearrangement uses TRBV29-1 and TRBJ2-5, with 7 bases lining up with TRBD2. Trimming took 7 bases from V and 3 from J; bases not matched to a gene: 2. The CDR3 covers 11 residues. Germline V CDR1 and CDR2: SQVTM, ANQGSEA. CDR3 in DNA: TGCAGCGCTAGCGGAAAAGAGACCCAGTACTTC. Its translation is CSASGKETQYF. Based on the CDR3 plus reference TRBV29-1 and TRBJ2-5, the full variable domain is SAVISQKPSRDICQRGTSLTIQCQVDSQVTMMFWYRQQPGQSLTLIATANQGSEATYESGFVIDKFPISRPNLTFSTLTVSNMSPEDSSIYLCSASGKETQYFGPGTRLLVL.

This clone was seen once. V gene TRBV7-2 combines with J gene TRBJ2-7; tentative D call: TRBD1 (6 bases). CDR3 length: 15 amino acids. With 0 bases removed from V and 2 bases from J, the gap between germline ends came to 11 bases. Germline CDR1 SGHTA, CDR2 FQGNSA. Here the CDR3 DNA reads TGTGCCAGCAGCTTAGCCCTACAGGGTCCCTACGAGCAGTACTTC. Protein sequence: CASSLALQGPYEQYF.

The CDR3 spells CASSTPGQTNEKLFF. The DNA of the CDR3 is TGTGCCAGCAGCACTCCGGGACAGACTAATGAAAAACTGTTTTTT. The rearrangement joins TRBV5-4 to TRBJ1-4, with TRBD1 matching 7 bases. Per germline, CDR1 SGHNT and CDR2 YYREEE (reference sequence). The length of the CDR3 is 15 residues. The V gene end was trimmed by 4 bases and the J gene end by 2 bases; junction bases not matched to a gene: 5.

This rearrangement joins TRBV19 to TRBJ1-5; 7 bases match TRBD1. The V and J ends lost 4 bases and 2 bases, in that order; junction bases with no gene match: 5. This CDR3 has 15 residues. The V gene's germline CDR1 is LNHDA and CDR2 SQIVND (reference sequence). The CDR3 sequence: CASSNRGIGNQPQHF. DNA of the CDR3: TGTGCCAGTAGTAACAGGGGAATAGGCAATCAGCCCCAGCATTTT.

V is TRBV19 and J is TRBJ1-2, with D perhaps matching TRBD1 (5 bases). The CDR3 has 14 residues. The germline gives CDR1 LNHDA, CDR2 SQIVND (reference sequence). V lost 6 bases and J lost 3, with 14 bases in between. As DNA, the CDR3 is TGTGCCAGTAGCGGGACTCCTGACCACTATGGCTACACCTTC. Residues: CASSGTPDHYGYTF.

The chain recombines TRBV2 with TRBJ1-2; 11 bases match TRBD1. This CDR3 has 18 residues. Per the germline V gene, CDR1 is SNHLY and CDR2 is FYNNEI. The ends lost 7 bases at V and 6 bases at J; junction bases unmatched: 19. The CDR3 loop reads CASTRGAGTGGTENGYTF. For the CDR3, the DNA is TGTGCCAGCACCCGAGGAGCTGGGACAGGGGGGACGGAAAATGGCTACACCTTC.